The clone carrying this T cell receptor (beta chain) appeared a single time. This CDR3 has 15 amino acids. The V end lost 1 base, the J end lost 5 bases, and 14 bases lay between the germline ends. Germline assignment: CDR1 SGHTA and CDR2 FQGTGA. Generated by immunoSEQ multiplex PCR, the TCRdb table keeps only in-frame clones and is missing some. The sample holds over 75,000 clones, almost 90% seen once. The data belong to a study of blood T cell repertoires in COVID-19. Study summary: PBMCs, B-cell-depleted T cells, or T cells were the source of the cDNA or gDNA that made up the material.

Enrolled during active infection, Seattle patients were then followed longitudinally. This TCR was recovered from a man aged 45-65 years with COVID-19, enrolled during active disease. The specimen was peripheral blood. The chain recombines TRBV7-3 with TRBJ1-1; D might be TRBD1 (6 bases). CDR3 nucleotides: TGTGCCAGCAGCTTAATGGCAGGGGCAGGGACTGAAGCTTTCTTT. Its translation is CASSLMAGAGTEAFF.